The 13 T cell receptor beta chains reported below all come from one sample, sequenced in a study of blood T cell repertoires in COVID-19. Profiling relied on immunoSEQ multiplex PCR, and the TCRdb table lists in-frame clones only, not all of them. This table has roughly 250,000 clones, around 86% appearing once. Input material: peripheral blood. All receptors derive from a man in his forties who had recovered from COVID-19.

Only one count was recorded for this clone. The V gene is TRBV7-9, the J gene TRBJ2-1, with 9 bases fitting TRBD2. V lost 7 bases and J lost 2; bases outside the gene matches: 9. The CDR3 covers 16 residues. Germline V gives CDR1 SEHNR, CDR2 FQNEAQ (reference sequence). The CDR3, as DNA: TGTGCCAGCATTCTAGCGGGGACCTTCGCCTACAATGAGCAGTTCTTC. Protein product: CASILAGTFAYNEQFF.

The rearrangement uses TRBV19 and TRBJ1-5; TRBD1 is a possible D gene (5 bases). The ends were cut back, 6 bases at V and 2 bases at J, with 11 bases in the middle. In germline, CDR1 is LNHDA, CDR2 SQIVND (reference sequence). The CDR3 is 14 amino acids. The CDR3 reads CASSRRVGNQPQHF. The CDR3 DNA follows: TGTGCCAGTAGCCGCAGGGTGGGCAATCAGCCCCAGCATTTT.

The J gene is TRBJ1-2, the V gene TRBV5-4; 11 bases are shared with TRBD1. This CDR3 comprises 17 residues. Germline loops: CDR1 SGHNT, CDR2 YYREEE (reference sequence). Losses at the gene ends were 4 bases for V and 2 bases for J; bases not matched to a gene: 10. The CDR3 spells CASSPWDRGMENYGYTF. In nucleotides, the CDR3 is TGTGCCAGCAGCCCGTGGGACAGGGGGATGGAGAACTATGGCTACACCTTC.

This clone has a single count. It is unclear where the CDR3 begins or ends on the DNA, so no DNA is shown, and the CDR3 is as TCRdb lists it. CDR3 sequence: CASSLERESYTF. J is TRBJ1-2 and V is TRBV6-1. The CDR3 is 12 residues long, counting both termini. CDR1 and CDR2 (germline): MNHNS, SASEGT.

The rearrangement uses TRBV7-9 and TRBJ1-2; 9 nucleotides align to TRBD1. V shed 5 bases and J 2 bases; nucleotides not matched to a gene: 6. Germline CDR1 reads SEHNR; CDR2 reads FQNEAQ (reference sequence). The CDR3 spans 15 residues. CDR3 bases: TGTGCCAGCAGCCCCTGGGACAGGGTGAACTATGGCTACACCTTC. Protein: CASSPWDRVNYGYTF.

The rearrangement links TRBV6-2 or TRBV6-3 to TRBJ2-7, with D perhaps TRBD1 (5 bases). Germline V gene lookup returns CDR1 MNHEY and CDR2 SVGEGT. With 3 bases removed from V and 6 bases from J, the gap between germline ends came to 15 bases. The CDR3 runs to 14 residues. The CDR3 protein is CASSYVGRTSEQYF. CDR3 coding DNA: TGTGCCAGCAGTTATGTGGGGCGCACATCCGAGCAGTACTTC.

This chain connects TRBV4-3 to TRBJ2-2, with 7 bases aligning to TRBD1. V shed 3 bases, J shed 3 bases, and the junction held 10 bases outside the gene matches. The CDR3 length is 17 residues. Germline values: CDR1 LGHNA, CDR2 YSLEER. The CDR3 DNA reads TGCGCCAGCAGCCATCCTGTCAGGGGGAAGGACACCGGGGAGCTGTTTTTT. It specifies CASSHPVRGKDTGELFF.

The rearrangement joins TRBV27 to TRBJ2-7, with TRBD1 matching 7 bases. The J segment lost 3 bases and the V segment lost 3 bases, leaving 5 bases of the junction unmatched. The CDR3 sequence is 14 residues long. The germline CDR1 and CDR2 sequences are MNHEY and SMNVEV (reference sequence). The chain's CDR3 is CASSFSGQVYEQYF. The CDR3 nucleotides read TGTGCCAGCAGTTTTTCCGGACAGGTCTACGAGCAGTACTTC.

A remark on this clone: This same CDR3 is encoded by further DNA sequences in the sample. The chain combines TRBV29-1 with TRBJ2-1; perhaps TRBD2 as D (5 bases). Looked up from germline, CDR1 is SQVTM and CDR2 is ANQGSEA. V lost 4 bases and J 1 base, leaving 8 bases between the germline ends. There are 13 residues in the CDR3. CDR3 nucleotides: TGCAGCGTTGTGGGCGGGTCCTACAATGAGCAGTTCTTC. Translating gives CSVVGGSYNEQFF.

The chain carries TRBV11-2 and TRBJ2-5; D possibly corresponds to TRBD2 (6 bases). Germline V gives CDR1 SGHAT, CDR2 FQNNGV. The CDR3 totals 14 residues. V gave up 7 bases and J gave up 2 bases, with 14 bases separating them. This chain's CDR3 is CASKRAAGQETQYF. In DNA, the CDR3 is TGTGCCAGCAAAAGGGCGGCGGGGCAAGAGACCCAGTACTTC.

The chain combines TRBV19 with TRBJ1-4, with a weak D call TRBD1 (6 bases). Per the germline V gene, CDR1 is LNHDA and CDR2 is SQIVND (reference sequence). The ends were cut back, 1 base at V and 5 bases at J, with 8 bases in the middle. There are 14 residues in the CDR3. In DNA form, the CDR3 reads TGTGCCAGTAGTATAGGAACAGGGAATGAAAAACTGTTTTTT. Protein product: CASSIGTGNEKLFF.

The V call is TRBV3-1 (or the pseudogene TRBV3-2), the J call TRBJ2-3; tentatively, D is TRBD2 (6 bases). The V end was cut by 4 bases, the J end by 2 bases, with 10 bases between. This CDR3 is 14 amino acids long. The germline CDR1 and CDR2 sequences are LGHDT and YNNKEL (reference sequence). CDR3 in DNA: TGTGCCAGCAGCCCGGGACTTCACACAGATACGCAGTATTTT. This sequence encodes CASSPGLHTDTQYF.

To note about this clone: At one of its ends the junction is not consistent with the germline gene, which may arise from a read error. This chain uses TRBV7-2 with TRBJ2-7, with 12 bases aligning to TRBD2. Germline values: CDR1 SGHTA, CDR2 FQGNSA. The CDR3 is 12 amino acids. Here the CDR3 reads CASSPSTSGSSF. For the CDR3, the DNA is TGTGCCAGCAGCCCCTCGACTAGCGGGAGTTCCTTC.